This T cell receptor beta chain is from a study of high-grade serous ovarian cancer treatment subgroups. Overall study: Mean per sample: approximately 14,000 reads, 6,500 to 9,000 unique TCR beta rearrangements.

For this clone: The antigen remains undetermined.

Clones were sequenced by immunoSEQ multiplex PCR, and TCRdb holds only the in-frame ones, with some missing. The repertoire holds 4,500 or so clones, with 65% to 90% as singletons. Germline CDR1 SGHDT, CDR2 YYEEEE. The CDR3 spans 11 residues. Between the trimmed V and J ends, which lost 3 bases and 3 bases, there was a span of 3 bases. Points from the study as a whole: CDR1 and CDR2 were left unanalyzed; analyses focused on CDR3. Tumors within one patient showed repertoire similarity of roughly 0.1 to 0.8. Higher neoantigen levels went with greater TCR clonal relatedness.

Tumor samples were taken before definitive surgery or chemotherapy. The sample taken for sequencing was tumor tissue. This TCR came from a human donor with high-grade serous ovarian cancer. The chain carries TRBV5-6 and TRBJ2-5; the D is unclear. CDR3 sequence: CASSWKETQYF. The CDR3 nucleotides are TGTGCCAGCAGCTGGAAAGAGACCCAGTACTTC. Full variable domain (remainder filled in from reference TRBV5-6 and TRBJ2-5): DAGVTQSPTHLIKTRGQQVTLRCSPKSGHDTVSWYQQALGQGPQFIFQYYEEEERQRGNFPDRFSGHQFPNYSSELNVNALLLGDSALYLCASSWKETQYFGPGTRLLVL.